This TCR beta chain was identified during a study of T cells in localized non-small cell lung cancer. Profiling relied on immunoSEQ multiplex PCR, and the TCRdb table lists in-frame clones only, not all of them. The data contain approximately 43,000 clones, roughly 90% of them singletons. The CDR3 has 14 amino acids. Germline V CDR1 and CDR2: MNHNY, SVGAGI (reference sequence). Trimming stripped 0 bases from V and 7 bases from J, with 12 bases between. This clonotype originated in a female donor older than 55 with stage I squamous cell lung carcinoma. V usage is TRBV6-6 and J usage is TRBJ1-1; D remains ambiguous. The sample here was peripheral blood, taken before any cancer treatment. The CDR3 sequence is CASSYSTGFGEAFF. The CDR3 DNA is TGTGCCAGCAGTTACTCCACCGGGTTCGGTGAAGCTTTCTTT.